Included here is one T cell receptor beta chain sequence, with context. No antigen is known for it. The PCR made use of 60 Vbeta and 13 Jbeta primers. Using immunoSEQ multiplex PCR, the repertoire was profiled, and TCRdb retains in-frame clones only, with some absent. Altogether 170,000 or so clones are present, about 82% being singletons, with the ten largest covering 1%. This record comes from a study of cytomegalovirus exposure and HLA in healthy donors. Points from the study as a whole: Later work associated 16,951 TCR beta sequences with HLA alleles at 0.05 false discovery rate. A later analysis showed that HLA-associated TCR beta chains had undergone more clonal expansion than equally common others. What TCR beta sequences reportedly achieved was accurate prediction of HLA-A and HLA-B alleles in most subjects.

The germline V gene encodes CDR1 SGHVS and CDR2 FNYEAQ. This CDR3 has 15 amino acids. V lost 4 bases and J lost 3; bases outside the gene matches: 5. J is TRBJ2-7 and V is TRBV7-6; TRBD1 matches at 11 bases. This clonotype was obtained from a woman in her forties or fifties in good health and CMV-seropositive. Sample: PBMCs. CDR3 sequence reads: CASSSGQGAGYEQYF. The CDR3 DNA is TGTGCCAGCAGCTCCGGACAGGGGGCAGGCTACGAGCAGTACTTC.